This TCR beta chain was sequenced during a study of PD-1 blockade in classical Hodgkin lymphoma. Study context: Nivolumab dosing for patients was 3 mg/kg, administered intravenously every 2 weeks. General study points: Reasons behind the repertoire differences stay unclear, perhaps disease activity or earlier therapy.

As concerns this clone: The antigen remains unidentified. Sequence at one end of the junction differs from germline and may be a read error.

TCRdb's copy holds only in-frame clones and misses some; the assay was immunoSEQ multiplex PCR. The sample has approximately 57,000 clones, around 93% seen once. In germline, CDR1 is LNHNV, CDR2 YYDKDF (reference sequence). This CDR3 is built from 14 residues. Every patient experienced relapse after autologous stem cell transplantation, and brentuximab vedotin exposure varied. V usage is TRBV15 and J usage is TRBJ2-7; 12 nucleotides align to TRBD1. Sequenced material: peripheral blood mononuclear cells (PBMCs), taken before the second cycle of nivolumab. The sequence was obtained from a human donor with classical Hodgkin lymphoma. The CDR3 reads CANYPGQGAKLLSF. CDR3 nucleotide sequence: TGTGCCAACTATCCGGGACAGGGGGCGAAATTGCTGAGCTTC.